The clone carrying this TCR beta chain was found many times. The germline CDR1 and CDR2 sequences are DFQATT and SNEGSKA (reference sequence). J lost 2 bases, V lost 8 bases, and 14 bases had no gene match. The CDR3 is 15 amino acids. The TCR beta CDR3 regions underwent amplification using RNA transcripts as the source. The primer set for the first-round RT-PCR of the TCR CDR3 was HTBI. MiXCR, run by TCRdb on the multiplex PCR reads, gives a single entry per CDR3 protein. The repertoire consists of about 380,000 distinct CDR3 sequences, with approximately 13% occurring once and the leading ten covering 20%. This entry comes from a study of T cells in Graves' hyperthyroidism and ophthalmopathy.

The sample taken for sequencing was blood. This chain uses TRBV20-1 with TRBJ2-7; 8 bases align to TRBD2. The sequence was obtained from a young man with Graves' hyperthyroidism that later progressed to Graves' ophthalmopathy. The CDR3 loop reads CSPGSLAGSPYEQYF. In DNA form, the CDR3 reads TGCAGTCCAGGGTCCCTAGCGGGTTCTCCCTACGAGCAGTACTTC.